This T cell receptor beta chain was captured by sequencing in a study of cytomegalovirus exposure and HLA in healthy donors. Findings and limits, study-wide: Most subjects had HLA-A and HLA-B alleles reportedly predicted accurately by TCR beta sequences. With later analysis, a missense DCLRE1C variant became linked to TCR beta V- and J-gene trimming.

This CDR3 contains 15 residues. Trimming left V 4 bases short and J 0 bases short, with 9 bases between. Germline assignment: CDR1 PRHDT and CDR2 FYEKMQ (reference sequence). PCR used 60 Vbeta primers and 13 Jbeta primers. The assay was immunoSEQ multiplex PCR, and TCRdb's table has in-frame clones only and misses some. The sample lists 150,000 to 200,000 clones; nearly 80% were seen once. For this clone: Its target is not known.

The specimen sequenced was PBMCs. The V and J genes are TRBV13 and TRBJ2-2; D remains unclear. This clonotype was obtained from a man aged 18-30 years in good health and CMV-seropositive. Here the CDR3 reads CASSSRQANTGELFF. Written as DNA, the CDR3 is TGTGCCAGCAGCTCACGACAAGCGAACACCGGGGAGCTGTTTTTT. Variable domain in full (rest from reference TRBV13 and TRBJ2-2): AAGVIQSPRHLIKEKRETATLKCYPIPRHDTVYWYQQGPGQDPQFLISFYEKMQSDKGSIPDRFSAQQFSDYHSELNMSSLELGDSALYFCASSSRQANTGELFFGEGSRLTVL.